The subject of this entry is one T cell receptor (beta chain). This entry is derived from a study of blood T cell repertoires in COVID-19. Study-wide background: Acute-phase and convalescent COVID-19 samples originated in the United States, Italy and Spain. In each case, the material was cDNA or gDNA derived from T cells, B-cell-depleted T cells, or PBMCs.

Germline CDR1 LNHDA, CDR2 SQIVND (reference sequence). This CDR3 comprises 14 residues. V lost 8 bases and J lost 0; bases outside the gene matches: 6. The authors' processing: Estimates of nucleated cell counts were drawn from the amplification of reference gene primers. Using immunoSEQ multiplex PCR, the repertoire was profiled, and TCRdb retains in-frame clones only, with some absent. For V, J and clone size, that table is used; D and trimming come from the DNA. This sample has more than 85,000 clones, with 87% found just once. The gene calls are TRBV19 and TRBJ1-2, with TRBD1 matching 7 bases. What was sequenced was peripheral blood. The receptor comes from a human donor in a cohort sampled during active COVID-19. The CDR3 DNA reads TGTGCCAGTCAGGACAGGTCCACTAACTATGGCTACACCTTC. It specifies CASQDRSTNYGYTF.